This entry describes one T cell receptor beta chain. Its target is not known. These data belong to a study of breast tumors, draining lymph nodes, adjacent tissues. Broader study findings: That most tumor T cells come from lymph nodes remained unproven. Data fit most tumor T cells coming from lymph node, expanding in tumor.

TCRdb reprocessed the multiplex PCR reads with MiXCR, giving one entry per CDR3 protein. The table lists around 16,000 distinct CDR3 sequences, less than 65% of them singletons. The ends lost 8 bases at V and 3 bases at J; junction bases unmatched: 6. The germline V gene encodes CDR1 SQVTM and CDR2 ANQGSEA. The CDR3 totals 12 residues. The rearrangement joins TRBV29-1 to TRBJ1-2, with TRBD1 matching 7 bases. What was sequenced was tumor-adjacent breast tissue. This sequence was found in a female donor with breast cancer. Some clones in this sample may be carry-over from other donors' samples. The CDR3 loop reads CSLVRGDYGYTF. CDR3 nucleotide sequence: TGCAGCTTAGTCAGGGGGGACTATGGCTACACCTTC.